The TCR beta chain described here comes from a study of early stage breast cancer tumors. Study details: Most invasive tumors, about 70% of the 16, were ER+/PR+/HER2-. Samples were sequenced at around 10-fold average coverage.

Sequencing used immunoSEQ multiplex PCR; TCRdb keeps in-frame clones, though not all of them. The data hold some 20,000 clones, with about 86% observed a single time. This clone was recorded once. Its cognate antigen is unknown. This CDR3 spans 15 amino acids. Trimming removed 0 bases at V and 3 bases at J, with 10 bases between. Germline V lookup: CDR1 SGHRS, CDR2 YFSETQ. Overall study findings and caveats: Compared with adjacent normal breast, tumors showed about 2.4-fold denser, more clonal T cells.

Sample: blood. The chain uses TRBV5-1 and TRBJ2-1; D remains ambiguous. The TCR sequence derives from a person between 65 and 79 years old with breast cancer. The CDR3 loop reads CASSLADSYYNEQFF. The CDR3, as DNA: TGCGCCAGCAGCTTGGCAGATTCTTACTACAATGAGCAGTTCTTC.